This T cell receptor (beta chain) comes out of a study of T cell responses to AZD1222 COVID-19 vaccine. Turning to this clone: Its antigen is unknown.

Overall study findings and caveats: Donors in the cohort were predominantly white British and more often female, and clonal diversity was possibly underestimated. A reported finding is that nearly half of spike-specific TCRs target unmutated variant regions.

The CDR3 is made up of 13 amino acids. V shed 1 base and J shed 10 bases, with 8 bases lying between them. CDR1 is LGHDT and CDR2 is YNNKEL in the germline V gene (reference sequence). Data came from immunoSEQ multiplex PCR; TCRdb stores just in-frame clones and leaves some out. This sample has just under 90,000 clones, with 88% found just once. The V and J genes are TRBV3-1 (or the pseudogene TRBV3-2) and TRBJ1-6; D is uncertain. Sequenced material: peripheral blood, taken on day 0 of MenACWY control vaccination. The sequence derives from an adult in good health. This chain's CDR3 is CASSQGPPSPLHF. Here the CDR3 DNA reads TGTGCCAGCAGCCAAGGTCCCCCATCACCCCTCCACTTT.